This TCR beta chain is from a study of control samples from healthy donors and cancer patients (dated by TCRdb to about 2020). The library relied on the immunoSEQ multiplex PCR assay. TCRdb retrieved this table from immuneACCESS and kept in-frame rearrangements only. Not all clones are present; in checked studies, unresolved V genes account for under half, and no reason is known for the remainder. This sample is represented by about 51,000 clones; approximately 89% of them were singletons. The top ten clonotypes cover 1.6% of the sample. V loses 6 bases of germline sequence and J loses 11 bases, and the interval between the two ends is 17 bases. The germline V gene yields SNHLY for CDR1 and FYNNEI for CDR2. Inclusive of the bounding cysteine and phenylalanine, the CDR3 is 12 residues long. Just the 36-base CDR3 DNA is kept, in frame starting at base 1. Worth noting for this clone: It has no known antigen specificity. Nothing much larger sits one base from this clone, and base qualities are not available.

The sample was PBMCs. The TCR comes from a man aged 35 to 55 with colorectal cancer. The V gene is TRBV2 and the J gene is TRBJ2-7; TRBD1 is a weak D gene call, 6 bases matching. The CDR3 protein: CASSKEDRPKYF. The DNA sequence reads TGTGCCAGCAGCAAAGAGGACAGACCAAAGTACTTC. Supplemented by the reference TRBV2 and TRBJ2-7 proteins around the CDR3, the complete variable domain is EPEVTQTPSHQVTQMGQEVILRCVPISNHLYFYWYRQILGQKVEFLVSFYNNEISEKSEIFDDQFSVERPDGSNFTLKIRSTKLEDSAMYFCASSKEDRPKYFGPGTRLTVT.